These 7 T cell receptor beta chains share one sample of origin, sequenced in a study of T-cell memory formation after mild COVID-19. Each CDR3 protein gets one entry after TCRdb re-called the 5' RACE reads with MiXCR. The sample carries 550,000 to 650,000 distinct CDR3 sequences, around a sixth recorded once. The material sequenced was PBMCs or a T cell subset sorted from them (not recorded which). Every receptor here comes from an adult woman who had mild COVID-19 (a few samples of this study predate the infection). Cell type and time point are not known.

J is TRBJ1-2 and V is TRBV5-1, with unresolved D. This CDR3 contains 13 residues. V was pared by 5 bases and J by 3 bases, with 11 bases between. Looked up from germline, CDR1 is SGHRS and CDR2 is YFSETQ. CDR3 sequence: CASRRVPDYGYTF. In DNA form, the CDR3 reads TGCGCCAGCAGGAGGGTACCGGACTATGGCTACACCTTC.

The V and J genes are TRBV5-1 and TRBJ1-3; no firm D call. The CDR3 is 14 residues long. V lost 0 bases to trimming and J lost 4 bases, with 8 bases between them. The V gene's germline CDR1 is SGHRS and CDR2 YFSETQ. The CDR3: CASSLVGFGNTIYF. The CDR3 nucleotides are TGCGCCAGCAGCTTGGTAGGGTTCGGAAACACCATATATTTT. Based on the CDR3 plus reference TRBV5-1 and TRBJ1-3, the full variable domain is KAGVTQTPRYLIKTRGQQVTLSCSPISGHRSVSWYQQTPGQGLQFLFEYFSETQRNKGNFPGRFSGRQFSNSRSEMNVSTLELGDSALYLCASSLVGFGNTIYFGEGSWLTVV.

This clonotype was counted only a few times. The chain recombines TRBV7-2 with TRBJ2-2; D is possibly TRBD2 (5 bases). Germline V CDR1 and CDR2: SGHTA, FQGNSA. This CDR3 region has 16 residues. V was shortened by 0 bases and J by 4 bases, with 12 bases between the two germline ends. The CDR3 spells CASSLAASSSTGELFF. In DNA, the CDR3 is TGTGCCAGCAGCTTAGCGGCTAGCAGTTCCACCGGGGAGCTGTTTTTT.

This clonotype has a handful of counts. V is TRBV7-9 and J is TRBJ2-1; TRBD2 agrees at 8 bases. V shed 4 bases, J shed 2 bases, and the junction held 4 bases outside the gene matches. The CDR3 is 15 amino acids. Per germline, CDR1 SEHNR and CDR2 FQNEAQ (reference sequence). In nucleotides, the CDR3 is TGTGCCAGCAGCTCCAGCGGGAGTGCCTACAATGAGCAGTTCTTC. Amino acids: CASSSSGSAYNEQFF.

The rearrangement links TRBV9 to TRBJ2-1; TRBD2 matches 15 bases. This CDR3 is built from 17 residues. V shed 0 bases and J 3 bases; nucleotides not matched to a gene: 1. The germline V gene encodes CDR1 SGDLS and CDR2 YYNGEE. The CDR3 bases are TGTGCCAGCAGCGTAGGGACTAGCGGGAGGGTCTACAATGAGCAGTTCTTC. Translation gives CASSVGTSGRVYNEQFF.

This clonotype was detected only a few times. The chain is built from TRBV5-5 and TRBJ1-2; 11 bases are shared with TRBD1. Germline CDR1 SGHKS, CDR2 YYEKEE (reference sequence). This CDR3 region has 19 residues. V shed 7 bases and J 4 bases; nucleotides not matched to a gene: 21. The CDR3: CASLDRGLDGGFVRYGYTF. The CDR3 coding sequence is TGTGCCAGCCTGGACAGGGGGCTCGACGGTGGCTTCGTTCGCTATGGCTACACCTTC.

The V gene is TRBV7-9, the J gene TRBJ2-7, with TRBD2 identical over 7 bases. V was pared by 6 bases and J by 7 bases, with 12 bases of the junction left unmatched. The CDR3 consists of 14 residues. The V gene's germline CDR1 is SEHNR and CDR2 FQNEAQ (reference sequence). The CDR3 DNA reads TGTGCCAGCAGGATCCTAGCGGAGTCGGGGGAGCAGTACTTC. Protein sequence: CASRILAESGEQYF.